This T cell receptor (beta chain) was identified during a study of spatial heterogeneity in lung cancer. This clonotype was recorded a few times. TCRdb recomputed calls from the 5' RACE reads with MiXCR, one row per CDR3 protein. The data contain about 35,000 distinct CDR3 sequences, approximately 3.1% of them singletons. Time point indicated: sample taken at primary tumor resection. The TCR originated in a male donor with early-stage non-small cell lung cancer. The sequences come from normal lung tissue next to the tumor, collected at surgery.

CDR3: CASLRSGYETQYF. DNA of the CDR3: TGTGCCAGCCTTAGGTCAGGGTATGAGACCCAGTACTTC. The chain joins TRBV6-2 or TRBV6-3 to TRBJ2-5, with D perhaps TRBD1 (5 bases). The ends were cut back, 8 bases at V and 5 bases at J, with 15 bases in the middle. Germline V gene lookup returns CDR1 MNHEY and CDR2 SVGEGT. The length of the CDR3 is 13 residues.